Listed below are T cell receptor beta chains from one sample, sequenced in a study of cytomegalovirus exposure and HLA in healthy donors. Method: immunoSEQ multiplex PCR; TCRdb's copy keeps in-frame clones and lacks some. The profile shows about 210,000 clones, roughly 82% of them singletons. What was sequenced was PBMCs. These receptors originate from a man aged 40-50 years in good health and CMV-seropositive. Both conserved end residues are part of each CDR3. The D gene is left open where the match is weak. Clone size, where shown, is once, few, many, or a class for clones that have expanded.

v_gene	j_gene	d_gene	abundance	CDR3aa	CDR3nt
TRBV27	TRBJ1-1	TRBD1	NA	CASGQGHTEAFF	TGTGCCAGCGGACAGGGTCACACTGAAGCTTTCTTT
TRBV2	TRBJ2-7	TRBD2	NA	CASSAHPSGRAYEQYF	TGTGCCAGCAGTGCCCACCCTAGCGGGAGGGCCTACGAGCAGTACTTC
TRBV10-3	TRBJ2-1	NA	NA	CAISESVADPQFF	TGTGCCATCAGTGAGTCGGTGGCAGATCCGCAGTTCTTC
TRBV29-1	TRBJ2-7	TRBD2	NA	CSVEGLAASYEQYF	TGCAGCGTCGAGGGACTAGCCGCCTCCTACGAGCAGTACTTC
TRBV14	TRBJ2-3	NA	NA	CASSQHDDPQGSGTDTQYF	TGTGCCAGCAGCCAACACGACGACCCCCAGGGATCTGGAACAGATACGCAGTATTTT
TRBV27	TRBJ1-4	TRBD1	few	CASTSGTGREKLFF	TGTGCCAGCACCTCCGGGACAGGACGCGAAAAACTGTTTTTT
TRBV13	TRBJ2-4	TRBD1	NA	CASSLGQDGGFRRDIQYF	TGTGCCAGCAGCTTGGGACAGGATGGGGGATTCCGGAGGGACATTCAGTACTTC
TRBV11-2	TRBJ1-1	NA	NA	CASRTLARYEAFF	TGTGCCAGCAGAACCCTGGCCCGATATGAAGCTTTCTTT
TRBV5-4	TRBJ2-5	NA	NA	CASSLAVGGRVQETQYF	TGTGCCAGCAGCTTGGCCGTTGGCGGGCGAGTCCAAGAGACCCAGTACTTC
TRBV6-5	TRBJ2-7	TRBD2	NA	CASSYRGGSSYEQYF	TGTGCCAGCAGTTACCGGGGGGGAAGCTCCTACGAGCAGTACTTC
TRBV9	TRBJ2-1	NA	NA	CASSPGSGLGYNEQFF	TGTGCCAGCAGCCCTGGCTCGGGACTCGGGTACAATGAGCAGTTCTTC
TRBV2	TRBJ2-1	NA	NA	CASSGVGATQRRFF	TGTGCCAGCAGTGGGGTAGGCGCTACCCAGCGCCGGTTCTTC
TRBV2	TRBJ1-5	NA	few	CAGAGNGNQPQHF	TGTGCCGGGGCAGGGAATGGCAATCAGCCCCAGCATTTT
TRBV15	TRBJ1-5	NA	NA	CATSSPNENQPQHF	TGTGCCACCAGCAGCCCTAATGAAAATCAGCCCCAGCATTTT
TRBV19	TRBJ2-7	TRBD1	NA	CASSATGGIYEQYF	TGTGCCAGTAGCGCGACAGGGGGAATCTACGAGCAGTACTTC
TRBV5-6	TRBJ1-2	NA	NA	CASSLGPREAYGYTF	TGTGCCAGCAGCTTGGGCCCCAGGGAGGCCTATGGCTACACCTTC
TRBV19	TRBJ2-7	TRBD1	NA	CASSNPGQGYYEQYF	TGTGCCAGTAGTAACCCGGGACAGGGGTACTACGAGCAGTACTTC
TRBV19	TRBJ2-3	NA	few	CASSIDLEDTQYF	TGTGCCAGTAGTATAGATCTAGAAGATACGCAGTATTTT
TRBV11-2	TRBJ2-7	TRBD2	NA	CASSSWGTSGIFYEQYF	TGTGCCAGCAGCTCTTGGGGGACTAGCGGGATTTTCTACGAGCAGTACTTC
TRBV27	TRBJ1-5	NA	NA	CASSLSHNQPQHF	TGTGCCAGCAGTTTATCTCACAATCAGCCCCAGCATTTT